This TCR beta chain was found in a study of CD8+CD57+ T cells in acquired aplastic anemia. Study overall: Sorted CD4+ and CD8+ cells yielded DNA averaging around 3.2 ug.

Patients included in sequencing had previously demonstrated CD8+CD57+ cell expansion by flow cytometry. Patients were untreated when blood was sampled. Study results and limitations: For CD8+ Simpson's diversity, patients and controls showed no significant difference. A set of about 28 CD8+ CDR3 sequences was shared between patients and controls, and these sequences appeared highly expressed in patients.

Profiles of TCR beta VDJ and CDR3 were generated from a genomic DNA template. MiXCR, applied by TCRdb to the reads, yields one record per CDR3 protein. The sample lists some 140,000 distinct CDR3 sequences, roughly half occurring once. This clonotype was counted ten times or more. The antigen remains unidentified. The germline V gene encodes CDR1 SEHNR and CDR2 FQNEAQ (reference sequence). The CDR3 covers 15 residues. The J segment lost 1 base and the V segment lost 5 bases, leaving 7 bases of the junction unmatched. The chain combines TRBV7-9 with TRBJ2-5; 7 bases agree with TRBD1. This sequence was found in a human donor with aplastic anemia. The material sequenced was sorted CD4+, CD8+, or CD8+CD57+ T cells (not recorded which) from PBMCs. CDR3 bases: TGTGCCAGCAGCCTACGACAGGGACCCCAAGAGACCCAGTACTTC. It codes for CASSLRQGPQETQYF.